Listed below are T cell receptor beta chains from one sample, sequenced in a study of blood T cell repertoires in COVID-19. Method: immunoSEQ multiplex PCR; TCRdb's copy keeps in-frame clones and lacks some. The sample holds approximately 100,000 clones; almost 95% are singletons and the top ten take 5% to 6%. Sequences were obtained from peripheral blood. The receptors stem from a man over 45 with active COVID-19. The CDR3 runs from the conserved cysteine through the conserved F or W. Each record gives: CDR3 protein, CDR3 DNA, D gene, J gene, CDR3 length, V gene, clone size. The D gene is left open where the match is weak. For some rows the clone size is stated as once, few or many, or as a class when expanded; others skip it.

CDR3 protein: CASSPALQGTIYF
CDR3 DNA: TGTGCCAGCAGCCCAGCACTCCAGGGCACCATATATTTT
D gene: NA
J gene: TRBJ1-3
CDR3 length: 13
V gene: TRBV3-1/TRBV3-2
clone size: NA

CDR3 protein: CASSEALQWEAFF
CDR3 DNA: TGTGCCAGCAGTGAAGCGCTTCAGTGGGAAGCTTTCTTT
D gene: NA
J gene: TRBJ1-1
CDR3 length: 13
V gene: TRBV6-1
clone size: NA

CDR3 protein: CASSFTQDWAYNEQFF
CDR3 DNA: TGTGCCAGCAGTTTCACCCAGGACTGGGCCTACAATGAGCAGTTCTTC
D gene: NA
J gene: TRBJ2-1
CDR3 length: 16
V gene: TRBV27
clone size: few

CDR3 protein: CASSPRTGYGYTF
CDR3 DNA: TGTGCCAGCAGTCCGAGGACAGGCTATGGCTACACCTTC
D gene: TRBD1
J gene: TRBJ1-2
CDR3 length: 13
V gene: TRBV27
clone size: NA

CDR3 protein: CASSLWTGGYPRGPLHF
CDR3 DNA: TGTGCCAGCAGCCTGTGGACAGGGGGCTACCCCAGAGGGCCCCTCCACTTT
D gene: TRBD1
J gene: TRBJ1-6
CDR3 length: 17
V gene: TRBV7-2
clone size: NA

CDR3 protein: CASSSAGGGVETQYF
CDR3 DNA: TGTGCCAGCAGCAGTGCGGGAGGGGGAGTGGAGACCCAGTACTTC
D gene: TRBD2
J gene: TRBJ2-5
CDR3 length: 15
V gene: TRBV14
clone size: NA

CDR3 protein: CASSEARRKQYF
CDR3 DNA: TGTGCCAGCAGTGAAGCGCGGCGCAAACAGTACTTC
D gene: NA
J gene: TRBJ2-4
CDR3 length: 12
V gene: TRBV6-1
clone size: NA

CDR3 protein: CASSLAPRGLNTEAFF
CDR3 DNA: TGTGCCAGCAGCTTGGCCCCGCGGGGACTTAACACTGAAGCTTTCTTT
D gene: NA
J gene: TRBJ1-1
CDR3 length: 16
V gene: TRBV5-8
clone size: NA

CDR3 protein: CASTKRASGSYEQYF
CDR3 DNA: TGTGCCAGCACTAAGCGGGCTAGCGGATCCTACGAGCAGTACTTC
D gene: TRBD2
J gene: TRBJ2-7
CDR3 length: 15
V gene: TRBV19
clone size: NA

CDR3 protein: CASSLFGGSAYEQYF
CDR3 DNA: TGTGCCAGCAGTTTATTTGGCGGGAGCGCCTACGAGCAGTACTTC
D gene: TRBD2
J gene: TRBJ2-7
CDR3 length: 15
V gene: TRBV28
clone size: NA

CDR3 protein: CAWRFDRGAYEQYF
CDR3 DNA: TGTGCCTGGAGATTTGACAGGGGAGCCTACGAGCAGTACTTC
D gene: TRBD1
J gene: TRBJ2-7
CDR3 length: 14
V gene: TRBV30
clone size: NA

CDR3 protein: CASTPASSGDYEQYF
CDR3 DNA: TGTGCCAGCACTCCTGCCTCTAGCGGAGACTACGAGCAGTACTTC
D gene: TRBD2
J gene: TRBJ2-7
CDR3 length: 15
V gene: TRBV5-8
clone size: NA

CDR3 protein: CASSEARSNEKLFF
CDR3 DNA: TGTGCCAGCAGTGAAGCGCGCTCAAATGAAAAACTGTTTTTT
D gene: NA
J gene: TRBJ1-4
CDR3 length: 14
V gene: TRBV6-1
clone size: NA

CDR3 protein: CASSLTGTTEAFF
CDR3 DNA: TGTGCCAGCAGCTTGACGGGAACCACTGAAGCTTTCTTT
D gene: NA
J gene: TRBJ1-1
CDR3 length: 13
V gene: TRBV5-4
clone size: NA

CDR3 protein: CASSPTGRGYYEQYF
CDR3 DNA: TGTGCCAGCTCACCAACAGGGCGGGGGTACTACGAGCAGTACTTC
D gene: NA
J gene: TRBJ2-7
CDR3 length: 15
V gene: TRBV18
clone size: NA

CDR3 protein: CAITDTLVGNEQFF
CDR3 DNA: TGTGCCATCACTGACACACTAGTGGGCAATGAGCAGTTCTTC
D gene: NA
J gene: TRBJ2-1
CDR3 length: 14
V gene: TRBV10-3
clone size: NA

CDR3 protein: CASSFTRARTPQETQYF
CDR3 DNA: TGTGCCAGCAGCTTCACGCGGGCCCGAACCCCTCAAGAGACCCAGTACTTC
D gene: NA
J gene: TRBJ2-5
CDR3 length: 17
V gene: TRBV5-5
clone size: NA

CDR3 protein: CASSLNEQAQYF
CDR3 DNA: TGTGCCAGCAGCCTGAACGAGCAGGCCCAGTACTTC
D gene: NA
J gene: TRBJ2-5
CDR3 length: 12
V gene: TRBV3-1/TRBV3-2
clone size: NA

CDR3 protein: CASSSGQASSTDTQYF
CDR3 DNA: TGTGCCAGCAGTTCGGGACAGGCATCTAGCACAGATACGCAGTATTTT
D gene: TRBD1
J gene: TRBJ2-3
CDR3 length: 16
V gene: TRBV5-4
clone size: NA

CDR3 protein: CASSRQGSEYGYTF
CDR3 DNA: TGTGCCAGCAGCCGACAGGGTTCGGAGTATGGCTACACCTTC
D gene: TRBD1
J gene: TRBJ1-2
CDR3 length: 14
V gene: TRBV3-1/TRBV3-2
clone size: NA

CDR3 protein: CASSQGGLASYEQYF
CDR3 DNA: TGTGCCAGCAGCCAGGGGGGACTAGCATCCTACGAGCAGTACTTC
D gene: TRBD2
J gene: TRBJ2-7
CDR3 length: 15
V gene: TRBV3-1/TRBV3-2
clone size: NA

CDR3 protein: CASSLSLNTGELFF
CDR3 DNA: TGTGCCAGCAGTTTAAGCCTCAACACCGGGGAGCTGTTTTTT
D gene: NA
J gene: TRBJ2-2
CDR3 length: 14
V gene: TRBV28
clone size: NA

CDR3 protein: CASSQTSGMINEQFF
CDR3 DNA: TGTGCCAGCAGTCAAACTAGCGGGATGATCAATGAGCAGTTCTTC
D gene: TRBD2
J gene: TRBJ2-1
CDR3 length: 15
V gene: TRBV28
clone size: NA

CDR3 protein: CASSTKLFLYF
CDR3 DNA: TGTGCCAGCAGTACTAAACTTTTTCTGTACTTC
D gene: NA
J gene: TRBJ2-7
CDR3 length: 11
V gene: TRBV6-6
clone size: NA

CDR3 protein: CASRATGTSYNEQFF
CDR3 DNA: TGCGCCAGCAGGGCCACCGGGACTAGCTACAATGAGCAGTTCTTC
D gene: TRBD2
J gene: TRBJ2-1
CDR3 length: 15
V gene: TRBV5-1
clone size: once

CDR3 protein: CASSPAGGGYEQFF
CDR3 DNA: TGTGCCAGCAGCCCAGCGGGAGGGGGCTATGAGCAGTTCTTC
D gene: TRBD2
J gene: TRBJ2-1
CDR3 length: 14
V gene: TRBV7-3
clone size: once

CDR3 protein: CASSLHGTGDYEQYF
CDR3 DNA: TGTGCCAGCAGTTTACACGGGACAGGGGACTACGAGCAGTACTTC
D gene: TRBD1
J gene: TRBJ2-7
CDR3 length: 15
V gene: TRBV28
clone size: NA

CDR3 protein: CASSSGLQNTGELFF
CDR3 DNA: TGTGCCAGCAGTTCGGGACTACAGAACACCGGGGAGCTGTTTTTT
D gene: TRBD2
J gene: TRBJ2-2
CDR3 length: 15
V gene: TRBV27
clone size: NA

CDR3 protein: CASSLDGRAYNEQFF
CDR3 DNA: TGTGCCAGCAGCTTAGACGGGAGGGCCTATAATGAGCAGTTCTTC
D gene: TRBD2
J gene: TRBJ2-1
CDR3 length: 15
V gene: TRBV7-2
clone size: once

CDR3 protein: CASSSPAASMGREQYF
CDR3 DNA: TGCGCCAGCAGCTCCCCGGCGGCTAGCATGGGTCGCGAGCAGTACTTC
D gene: NA
J gene: TRBJ2-7
CDR3 length: 16
V gene: TRBV4-1
clone size: NA

CDR3 protein: CASSERGQSTDTQYF
CDR3 DNA: TGTGCCAGCAGTGAGAGGGGGCAGTCGACAGATACGCAGTATTTT
D gene: TRBD1
J gene: TRBJ2-3
CDR3 length: 15
V gene: TRBV28
clone size: NA

CDR3 protein: CASSTAGGAYNEQFF
CDR3 DNA: TGTGCCAGCAGTACAGCGGGGGGGGCCTACAATGAGCAGTTCTTC
D gene: TRBD2
J gene: TRBJ2-1
CDR3 length: 15
V gene: TRBV5-4
clone size: NA

CDR3 protein: CASNPGNYGYTF
CDR3 DNA: TGTGCCAGTAATCCCGGGAACTATGGCTACACCTTC
D gene: NA
J gene: TRBJ1-2
CDR3 length: 12
V gene: TRBV19
clone size: NA

CDR3 protein: CASSPSLDRVSTDTQYF
CDR3 DNA: TGTGCCAGCAGTCCCTCTCTTGACAGGGTGAGCACAGATACGCAGTATTTT
D gene: TRBD1
J gene: TRBJ2-3
CDR3 length: 17
V gene: TRBV7-9
clone size: NA

CDR3 protein: CASSIFAGKGNEQFF
CDR3 DNA: TGTGCCAGTAGTATCTTTGCGGGAAAAGGCAATGAGCAGTTCTTC
D gene: NA
J gene: TRBJ2-1
CDR3 length: 15
V gene: TRBV19
clone size: NA

CDR3 protein: CASSAGGVREKLFF
CDR3 DNA: TGTGCCAGCAGCGCCGGGGGGGTTCGGGAAAAACTGTTTTTT
D gene: NA
J gene: TRBJ1-4
CDR3 length: 14
V gene: TRBV7-9
clone size: NA

CDR3 protein: CASSSALGADEAFF
CDR3 DNA: TGTGCCAGCAGCTCCGCGTTGGGGGCTGATGAAGCTTTCTTT
D gene: NA
J gene: TRBJ1-1
CDR3 length: 14
V gene: TRBV7-3
clone size: NA

CDR3 protein: CSWTGILGYTF
CDR3 DNA: TGCAGTTGGACAGGAATACTTGGCTACACCTTC
D gene: TRBD1
J gene: TRBJ1-2
CDR3 length: 11
V gene: TRBV20-1
clone size: NA

CDR3 protein: CAALSGGLTSGELFF
CDR3 DNA: TGTGCCGCCCTTTCAGGGGGCCTAACATCCGGGGAGCTGTTTTTT
D gene: TRBD1
J gene: TRBJ2-2
CDR3 length: 15
V gene: TRBV10-3
clone size: NA

CDR3 protein: CASSSPGLADQETQYF
CDR3 DNA: TGTGCCAGCAGCTCTCCGGGACTAGCCGATCAAGAGACCCAGTACTTC
D gene: TRBD2
J gene: TRBJ2-5
CDR3 length: 16
V gene: TRBV11-2
clone size: NA

CDR3 protein: CASSSRTSWSTDTQYF
CDR3 DNA: TGTGCCAGCAGCTCGAGGACTAGTTGGAGCACAGATACGCAGTATTTT
D gene: TRBD2
J gene: TRBJ2-3
CDR3 length: 16
V gene: TRBV7-9
clone size: NA

CDR3 protein: CATLRDRANGYTF
CDR3 DNA: TGTGCCACCCTCAGGGACAGAGCGAATGGCTACACCTTC
D gene: TRBD1
J gene: TRBJ1-2
CDR3 length: 13
V gene: TRBV19
clone size: few

CDR3 protein: CASSPVGGSSGANVLTF
CDR3 DNA: TGTGCCAGCAGCCCGGTAGGAGGGAGCTCTGGGGCCAACGTCCTGACTTTC
D gene: NA
J gene: TRBJ2-6
CDR3 length: 17
V gene: TRBV7-3
clone size: NA

CDR3 protein: CASSLSPTDGNSPLHF
CDR3 DNA: TGCGCCAGCAGCTTGTCGCCTACCGATGGTAATTCACCCCTCCACTTT
D gene: NA
J gene: TRBJ1-6
CDR3 length: 16
V gene: TRBV5-1
clone size: few

CDR3 protein: CASSAGQGVHNEQFF
CDR3 DNA: TGTGCCAGCAGCGCAGGACAGGGAGTCCACAATGAGCAGTTCTTC
D gene: TRBD1
J gene: TRBJ2-1
CDR3 length: 15
V gene: TRBV7-9
clone size: NA